This entry lists 9 T cell receptor beta chains sequenced from one sample in a study of cytomegalovirus exposure and HLA in healthy donors. A multiplex PCR was run with 60 Vbeta primers and 13 Jbeta primers. TCRdb's table, derived via immunoSEQ multiplex PCR, lists solely in-frame clones and lacks some. The sample consists of 70,000 or so clones, about 73% of them appearing once. The sequenced sample consisted of PBMCs. These receptors all come from a woman aged 30 to 39 in good health and CMV-seronegative.

This clone was seen a handful of times. This chain joins TRBV25-1 and TRBJ1-1; D perhaps matches TRBD1 (5 bases). The V and J ends lost 1 base and 3 bases respectively, with 12 bases between them. The length of the CDR3 is 15 residues. Germline V gene lookup returns CDR1 MGHDK and CDR2 SYGVNS. In DNA, the CDR3 is TGTGCCAGCAGTGAATCCTGGGGGGGGTACACTGAAGCTTTCTTT. This translates into CASSESWGGYTEAFF.

The CDR3 nucleotides are TGTGCCTGGAGTGTCTTACATGAGCAGTACTTC. It translates to CAWSVLHEQYF. V usage is TRBV30 and J usage is TRBJ2-7; D remains ambiguous. The germline gives CDR1 GTSNPN, CDR2 SVGIG (reference sequence). CDR3 length: 11 residues. The germline V and J ends were trimmed by 0 bases and 7 bases, with 7 bases remaining between them.

V and J are TRBV7-2 and TRBJ2-2; possible D gene TRBD1, 5 bases. V gave up 8 bases and J gave up 6 bases, with 16 bases separating them. Germline loops: CDR1 SGHTA, CDR2 FQGNSA. The CDR3 contains 14 residues. The chain's CDR3 is CASAIRGNAGELFF. The CDR3 DNA reads as TGTGCCAGCGCCATTAGGGGTAACGCCGGGGAGCTGTTTTTT.

This sequence joins TRBV7-8 and TRBJ2-7, with D unresolved. V lost 5 bases and J 3 bases, leaving 8 bases between the germline ends. CDR3 size: 12 residues. The V gene's germline CDR1 is SGHVS and CDR2 FQNEAQ. CDR3: CASSRDRYEQYF. The CDR3 DNA reads TGTGCCAGCAGCCGAGATCGCTACGAGCAGTACTTC.

This chain links TRBV5-6 with TRBJ1-5; a possible D gene is TRBD1 (5 bases). V was pared by 0 bases and J by 4 bases, with 8 bases between. Germline CDR1 reads SGHDT; CDR2 reads YYEEEE. This CDR3 contains 14 residues. As DNA, the CDR3 is TGTGCCAGCAGCTTGGGACAGCTGAATCAGCCCCAGCATTTT. It specifies CASSLGQLNQPQHF.

V usage is TRBV5-1 and J usage is TRBJ1-5, with D unclear. This CDR3 region has 15 residues. Looked up from germline, CDR1 is SGHRS and CDR2 is YFSETQ. V was pared by 0 bases and J by 4 bases, with 11 bases between. Written as DNA, the CDR3 is TGCGCCAGCAGCTTGGAGAGTGGGGAGAATCAGCCCCAGCATTTT. Its protein product is CASSLESGENQPQHF.

This clone was picked up one time. The rearrangement links TRBV30 to TRBJ1-4; D gene ambiguous. CDR1 and CDR2 (germline): GTSNPN, SVGIG (reference sequence). This CDR3 region has 12 residues. Deletions cut 3 bases from V and 8 bases from J, with 10 bases between. The CDR3 protein is CAWRPGLEKLFF. The CDR3 coding sequence is TGTGCCTGGAGGCCGGGGTTAGAAAAACTGTTTTTT. The variable domain in full, completed from reference TRBV30 and TRBJ1-4, reads SQTIHQWPATLVQPVGSPLSLECTVEGTSNPNLYWYRQAAGRGLQLLFYSVGIGQISSEVPQNLSASRPQDRQFILSSKKLLLSDSGFYLCAWRPGLEKLFFGSGTQLSVL.

This clone was counted a single time. The chain has TRBV7-2 and TRBJ1-2, with D maybe TRBD1 (5 bases). V was shortened by 1 base and J by 4 bases, with 10 bases between the two germline ends. The length of the CDR3 is 14 residues. Germline V gene lookup returns CDR1 SGHTA and CDR2 FQGNSA. The CDR3 spells CASSLEVRVYGYTF. The DNA of the CDR3 is TGTGCCAGCAGCTTAGAGGTCAGGGTCTATGGCTACACCTTC.

The chain combines TRBV2 with TRBJ2-7; maybe TRBD1 (6 bases). Germline V gene sequence: CDR1 SNHLY, CDR2 FYNNEI. V lost 3 bases and J lost 7, with 19 bases in between. The CDR3 is made up of 15 amino acids. CDR3 sequence: CASSDLQGGVGEQYF. The CDR3 DNA follows: TGTGCCAGCAGTGATTTACAGGGTGGGGTAGGGGAGCAGTACTTC.